The next 29 T cell receptor beta chains were all read from a single sample in a study of shared clonotypes between healthy human individuals. The data were produced by immunoSEQ multiplex PCR, yet TCRdb's version contains in-frame clones alone and is incomplete. The table includes roughly 1 million clones, approximately 80% detected once. Sequences were obtained from memory CD4+ T cells from PBMCs. Sample subset: CD45RA-negative fraction. The receptors here all came from a man aged 18 to 35 in good health. Some clones in this sample may be carry-over from other donors' samples.

The rearrangement joins TRBV5-5 to TRBJ1-2; possibly TRBD1 for D (5 bases). V lost 4 bases and J 8 bases, leaving 15 bases between the germline ends. Germline CDR1 reads SGHKS; CDR2 reads YYEKEE (reference sequence). This CDR3 comprises 13 residues. The chain's CDR3 is CASSRDFLEGYTF. DNA for the CDR3: TGTGCCAGCAGCCGGGACTTTCTGGAGGGCTACACCTTC. Together with reference TRBV5-5 and TRBJ1-2, the CDR3 gives the full variable domain: DAGVTQSPTHLIKTRGQQVTLRCSPISGHKSVSWYQQVLGQGPQFIFQYYEKEERGRGNFPDRFSARQFPNYSSELNVNALLLGDSALYLCASSRDFLEGYTFGSGTRLTVV.

DNA of the CDR3: TGTGCCAGCAGTTTATCGAGTCTGATCTATGGCTACACCTTC. Translation gives CASSLSSLIYGYTF. This chain links TRBV28 with TRBJ1-2; D is unclear. This CDR3 is 14 amino acids long. V lost 1 base and J lost 4, with 10 bases in between. The germline gives CDR1 MDHEN, CDR2 SYDVKM.

The J gene is TRBJ2-2, the V gene TRBV5-1, with D perhaps matching TRBD1 (6 bases). The CDR3 runs to 16 residues. V gave up 4 bases and J gave up 3 bases, with 16 bases separating them. The germline V gene encodes CDR1 SGHRS and CDR2 YFSETQ. The CDR3 region is CASSPGGGTHTGELFF. Written as DNA, the CDR3 is TGCGCCAGCAGCCCCGGTGGTGGGACACACACCGGGGAGCTGTTTTTT.

As to this clone: This likely stems from a read error, as it lies one base from a far larger clone. Other nucleotide sequences in the sample specify the same CDR3. The chain has TRBV7-9 and TRBJ2-3; the D call may be TRBD1 or TRBD2 (5 bases each). The germline gives CDR1 SEHNR, CDR2 FQNEAQ (reference sequence). The V end was cut by 0 bases, the J end by 4 bases, with 5 bases between. There are 13 residues in the CDR3. The CDR3 loop reads CASSLAGADTQYF. The CDR3 DNA is TGTGCCAGCAGCTTAGCGGGGGCAGATACGCAGTATTTT.

The J gene is TRBJ2-5, the V gene TRBV7-2, with D unresolved. The germline V and J ends were trimmed by 6 bases and 2 bases, with 16 bases remaining between them. Germline-derived CDR1 and CDR2 are SGHTA and FQGNSA. The CDR3 contains 15 residues. Written as DNA, the CDR3 is TGTGCCAGCAGTCCTGTACACGTCGTGCAAGAGACCCAGTACTTC. This encodes CASSPVHVVQETQYF.

The rearrangement joins TRBV2 to TRBJ1-5; D not certain. Trimming left V 4 bases short and J 2 bases short, with 9 bases between. The CDR3 covers 14 residues. CDR1 is SNHLY and CDR2 is FYNNEI in the germline V gene. The CDR3 is CASSVSFGNQPQHF. The CDR3, as DNA: TGTGCCAGCAGTGTAAGTTTTGGCAATCAGCCCCAGCATTTT. Filled out from reference TRBV2 and TRBJ1-5, the complete variable domain reads EPEVTQTPSHQVTQMGQEVILRCVPISNHLYFYWYRQILGQKVEFLVSFYNNEISEKSEIFDDQFSVERPDGSNFTLKIRSTKLEDSAMYFCASSVSFGNQPQHFGDGTRLSIL.

This clone came up a few times. The genes are TRBV30 and TRBJ2-7; tentative D call: TRBD1 (5 bases). Trimming cost V 5 bases and J 1 base, with 15 bases left between them. The CDR3 is made up of 14 amino acids. The germline gives CDR1 GTSNPN, CDR2 SVGIG (reference sequence). The CDR3 loop reads CAWQRQQFSYEQYF. In DNA form, the CDR3 reads TGTGCCTGGCAGAGACAGCAATTTTCCTACGAGCAGTACTTC.

This chain links TRBV7-9 with TRBJ2-5, with 10 bases lining up with TRBD1. CDR1 is SEHNR, CDR2 FQNEAQ, per germline (reference sequence). This CDR3 has 15 amino acids. The J segment lost 5 bases and the V segment lost 3 bases, leaving 6 bases of the junction unmatched. For the CDR3, the DNA is TGTGCCAGCAGCTTTAACCCGGGACAGGGGGAGACCCAGTACTTC. This sequence encodes CASSFNPGQGETQYF.

Worth noting for this clone: This same CDR3 is encoded by further DNA sequences in the sample. The chain links TRBV28 to TRBJ1-5; no clear D gene. CDR3 length: 15 amino acids. The ends were cut back, 0 bases at V and 1 base at J, with 7 bases in the middle. Germline values: CDR1 MDHEN, CDR2 SYDVKM. CDR3 nucleotides: TGTGCCAGCAGTTTATGGGCACCAAGCAATCAGCCCCAGCATTTT. It translates to CASSLWAPSNQPQHF.

This clone has only a few counts. This CDR3 reads CASSLARVYNEQFF. The CDR3 DNA reads TGTGCCAGCAGCTTGGCTAGGGTCTACAATGAGCAGTTCTTC. The J gene is TRBJ2-1, the V gene TRBV5-8, with D unclear. The CDR3 is made up of 14 amino acids. V lost 0 bases, J lost 3 bases, and 7 bases lay in between. Germline CDR1 is SGHTS and CDR2 is YDEGEE. The variable domain in full, completed from reference TRBV5-8 and TRBJ2-1, reads EAGVTQSPTHLIKTRGQQATLRCSPISGHTSVYWYQQALGLGLQFLLWYDEGEERNRGNFPPRFSGRQFPNYSSELNVNALELEDSALYLCASSLARVYNEQFFGPGTRLTVL.

This chain links TRBV28 with TRBJ2-7, with D perhaps TRBD1 (5 bases). V shed 6 bases and J shed 1 base, with 10 bases lying between them. The CDR3 contains 13 residues. Germline assignment: CDR1 MDHEN and CDR2 SYDVKM. CDR3 nucleotides: TGTGCCAGCAGCATCGACAGATCCTACGAGCAGTACTTC. It encodes CASSIDRSYEQYF.

CDR3 in DNA: TGTGCCAGCAGTTTATTTACGGGGAACACTGAAGCTTTCTTT. This translates into CASSLFTGNTEAFF. The chain carries TRBV27 and TRBJ1-1; D call uncertain. Germline CDR1 is MNHEY and CDR2 is SMNVEV (reference sequence). V dropped 1 base and J dropped 1 base, with 7 bases sitting between them. The CDR3 contains 14 residues.

The chain recombines TRBV12-5 with TRBJ2-5, with 7 nucleotides matching TRBD1. With 5 bases clipped from V and 5 bases from J, the junction kept 5 bases outside the gene matches. This CDR3 is 13 amino acids long. Germline CDR1 and CDR2: LGHNT and FRNRAP. The CDR3 DNA follows: TGTGCTAGTGGTCGACAGGGCGGCGAGACCCAGTACTTC. Encoded protein: CASGRQGGETQYF.

The chain is built from TRBV6-1 and TRBJ2-6, with D uncertain. Germline values: CDR1 MNHNS, CDR2 SASEGT. V dropped 2 bases and J dropped 2 bases, with 10 bases sitting between them. This CDR3 has 16 amino acids. CDR3: CASSETISPGANVLTF. In DNA, the CDR3 is TGTGCCAGCAGTGAAACCATAAGCCCTGGGGCCAACGTCCTGACTTTC.

The V gene is TRBV2, the J gene TRBJ2-7, with a tentative D call TRBD2 (6 bases). The V end was cut by 9 bases, the J end by 8 bases, with 17 bases between. The CDR3 covers 12 residues. Germline assignment: CDR1 SNHLY and CDR2 FYNNEI. The CDR3 DNA follows: TGTGCCAGATCCCAGGGAGGCAGCAAGCAGTACTTC. This sequence encodes CARSQGGSKQYF.

Only one count was recorded for this clone. Different DNA sequences within this sample yield the same CDR3. The J gene is TRBJ1-5, the V gene TRBV6-5; possibly TRBD1 for D (5 bases). V shed 3 bases and J shed 5 bases, with 8 bases lying between them. CDR1 is MNHEY, CDR2 SVGAGI, per germline. This CDR3 is 13 amino acids long. CDR3 residues: CASSYSRDQPQHF. CDR3 coding DNA: TGTGCCAGCAGTTATAGCAGGGATCAGCCCCAGCATTTT.

This clone was seen at least ten times. The V gene is TRBV10-3, the J gene TRBJ2-5; TRBD2 aligns across 7 bases. This CDR3 has 15 residues. J was trimmed by 5 bases and V by 3 bases; bases with no gene match: 9. Per germline, CDR1 ENHRY and CDR2 SYGVKD. For the CDR3, the DNA is TGTGCCATCAGTGACGGCGGGAGTGCAATGGAGACCCAGTACTTC. It yields the protein CAISDGGSAMETQYF.

V is TRBV2 and J is TRBJ2-7; 11 bases agree with TRBD1. V shed 6 bases and J 7 bases; nucleotides not matched to a gene: 5. The CDR3 extends over 13 amino acids. Per germline, CDR1 SNHLY and CDR2 FYNNEI. The CDR3 coding sequence is TGTGCCAGCAGCCGGGACAGGGGGAATGAGCAGTACTTC. Translated, it gives CASSRDRGNEQYF.

This clone has just one count. The rearrangement uses TRBV7-2 and TRBJ1-1, with D unclear. The CDR3 sequence is 13 residues long. Germline V gives CDR1 SGHTA, CDR2 FQGNSA. Trimming took 3 bases from V and 5 from J, leaving 10 bases between them. Written as DNA, the CDR3 is TGTGCCAGCAGCTTGAACTCAAGGACTGAAGCTTTCTTT. Amino acid sequence: CASSLNSRTEAFF.

The rearrangement links TRBV28 to TRBJ2-4; perhaps TRBD2 as D (6 bases). The CDR3 loop spans 14 amino acids. CDR1 is MDHEN, CDR2 SYDVKM, per germline. V was trimmed by 3 bases and J by 6 bases, leaving 12 bases between them. The CDR3 spells CASSLRGAGNIQYF. The DNA for the CDR3 is TGTGCCAGCAGTTTGAGGGGAGCGGGAAACATTCAGTACTTC.

The J gene is TRBJ2-3, the V gene TRBV5-1; unclear D gene. Trimming took off 0 bases at V and 6 bases at J, with 14 bases between the two ends. This CDR3 is built from 15 residues. Germline V CDR1 and CDR2: SGHRS, YFSETQ. CDR3 amino acids: CASSLEGRLGDTQYF. The DNA for the CDR3 is TGCGCCAGCAGCTTGGAGGGCCGGTTGGGGGATACGCAGTATTTT.

V and J are TRBV19 and TRBJ1-2; no reliable D call. Deletions cut 5 bases from V and 7 bases from J, with 17 bases between. The V gene's germline CDR1 is LNHDA and CDR2 SQIVND (reference sequence). The CDR3 totals 14 residues. The CDR3 here is CASSPLTGRFGYTF. The CDR3 nucleotides are TGTGCCAGTAGTCCCTTGACGGGGAGGTTTGGCTACACCTTC.

The chain is built from TRBV30 and TRBJ1-2, with 7 bases fitting TRBD1. The V gene end was trimmed by 5 bases and the J gene end by 8 bases; junction bases not matched to a gene: 11. Looked up from germline, CDR1 is GTSNPN and CDR2 is SVGIG (reference sequence). The CDR3 runs 13 residues. The DNA for the CDR3 is TGTGCCTGGGGGTCCACCAGGGGGTACGGCTACACCTTC. It yields the protein CAWGSTRGYGYTF. The full variable domain, completed using reference TRBV30 and TRBJ1-2, is SQTIHQWPATLVQPVGSPLSLECTVEGTSNPNLYWYRQAAGRGLQLLFYSVGIGQISSEVPQNLSASRPQDRQFILSSKKLLLSDSGFYLCAWGSTRGYGYTFGSGTRLTVV.

V gene TRBV11-2 combines with J gene TRBJ2-1, with TRBD1 as a possible D gene (6 bases). V was shortened by 6 bases and J by 9 bases, with 15 bases between the two germline ends. CDR3 length: 13 residues. The germline CDR1 and CDR2 sequences are SGHAT and FQNNGV. The CDR3 nucleotides read TGTGCCAGCAGATCCGAGAGCAGGGGTGAGCAGTTCTTC. It specifies CASRSESRGEQFF.

The chain carries TRBV5-1 and TRBJ1-3; D gene ambiguous. The CDR3 consists of 15 residues. Trimming pared 0 bases from V and 0 bases from J, leaving 7 bases between. Germline loops: CDR1 SGHRS, CDR2 YFSETQ. This chain's CDR3 is CASSLGRFSGNTIYF. CDR3 DNA sequence: TGCGCCAGCAGCTTGGGACGGTTCTCTGGAAACACCATATATTTT.

The rearrangement joins TRBV5-4 to TRBJ2-7; D tentatively fits TRBD1 or TRBD2 (5 bases each). Trimming removed 4 bases from V and 4 bases from J, with 15 bases in between. Germline V gene lookup returns CDR1 SGHNT and CDR2 YYREEE (reference sequence). This CDR3 has 14 amino acids. The CDR3 sequence: CASSLRGPGYEQYF. The CDR3 bases are TGTGCCAGCAGCCTTAGGGGACCGGGATACGAGCAGTACTTC.

This clone has just one count. The J gene is TRBJ2-2, the V gene TRBV6-1, with no clear D. From germline, CDR1 is MNHNS and CDR2 SASEGT. The CDR3 totals 15 residues. V shed 5 bases and J shed 0 bases, with 10 bases lying between them. CDR3 in DNA: TGTGCCAGCAGTCAAAACCCCCCGAACACCGGGGAGCTGTTTTTT. The encoded protein is CASSQNPPNTGELFF.

This chain joins TRBV27 and TRBJ2-5; D is tentatively TRBD1 or TRBD2 (6 bases each). V lost 9 bases and J 7 bases, leaving 24 bases between the germline ends. This CDR3 has 15 amino acids. Germline V lookup: CDR1 MNHEY, CDR2 SMNVEV (reference sequence). CDR3 region: CASSSFAGGRGTQYF. CDR3 coding DNA: TGTGCCAGTAGCTCTTTTGCTGGGGGGCGGGGGACCCAGTACTTC.

This rearrangement joins TRBV5-1 to TRBJ2-5, with D perhaps matching TRBD2 (7 bases). The length of the CDR3 is 15 residues. With 2 bases removed from V and 1 base from J, the gap between germline ends came to 12 bases. The germline gives CDR1 SGHRS, CDR2 YFSETQ. Here the CDR3 reads CASSLGGVPQETQYF. CDR3 DNA: TGCGCCAGCAGCTTAGGGGGGGTCCCCCAAGAGACCCAGTACTTC.